This TCR beta chain was sequenced during a study of blood T cell repertoires in COVID-19. Study as a whole: The United States, Italy and Spain supplied acute and convalescent COVID-19 samples. Sources were T cells, B-cell-depleted T cells, or PBMCs; the material itself was cDNA or gDNA.

Trimming removed 5 bases from V and 6 bases from J; junction bases left unmatched: 4. Germline-derived CDR1 and CDR2 are LNHNV and YYDKDF (reference sequence). CDR3 length: 13 residues. In the authors' methods: Scientists estimated how many nucleated cells there were by amplifying reference gene primers. TCRdb's table, derived via immunoSEQ multiplex PCR, lists solely in-frame clones and lacks some. V and J calls and clone size follow that table, whereas D and trimming were derived from the DNA. The data contain around 230,000 clones, about nine tenths of them seen just once; the ten biggest clones take up roughly 7.8%.

The clonotype originates from a man aged 60 to 69 who had recovered from COVID-19. Source material: peripheral blood. The J gene is TRBJ1-2, the V gene TRBV15; 9 nucleotides match TRBD1. CDR3 loop: CATSPDRGNGYTF. The CDR3 DNA sequence: TGTGCCACCAGCCCGGACAGGGGAAATGGCTACACCTTC.